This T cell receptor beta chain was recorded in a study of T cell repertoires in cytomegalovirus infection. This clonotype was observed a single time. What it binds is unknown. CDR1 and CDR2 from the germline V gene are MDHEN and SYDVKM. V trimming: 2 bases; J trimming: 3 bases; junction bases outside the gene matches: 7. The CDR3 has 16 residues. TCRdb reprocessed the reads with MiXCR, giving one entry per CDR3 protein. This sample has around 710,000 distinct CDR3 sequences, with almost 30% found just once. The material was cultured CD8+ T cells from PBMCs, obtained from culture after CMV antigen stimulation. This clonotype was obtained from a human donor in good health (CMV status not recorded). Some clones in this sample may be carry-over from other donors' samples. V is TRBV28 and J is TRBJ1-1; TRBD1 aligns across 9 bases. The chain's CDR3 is CASSLLGDRVDTEAFF. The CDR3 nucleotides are TGTGCCAGCAGTTTACTTGGGGACAGGGTTGACACTGAAGCTTTCTTT.